The entry that follows covers one TCR beta chain sequence. No antigen is known for it. Repertoires were generated with immunoSEQ multiplex PCR, while TCRdb's copy carries only in-frame clones and drops some. The data contain over 95,000 clones, around 89% of them seen just once; the ten biggest clones take up about 6%. This sample is part of a study of T cell responses to AZD1222 COVID-19 vaccine. CDR1 and CDR2 (germline): LNHDA, SQIVND (reference sequence). The CDR3 runs to 16 residues. Trimming cost V 4 bases and J 0 bases, with 13 bases left between them. Findings of the study overall: Vaccine-associated CD4 TCRs ranged over spike, dominating at 160-218 and 743-854. Spike-specific TCR breadth rose after two AZD1222 doses, and depth rose as well. The donor cohort was predominantly white British with a female majority, and clonal diversity may have been underestimated.

Source: peripheral blood, taken 28 days after the second AZD1222 dose. The chain carries TRBV19 and TRBJ1-5, with D possibly being TRBD1 (6 bases). The sequence came from an adult who received the AZD1222 COVID-19 vaccine. DNA for the CDR3: TGTGCCAGTAGTACGACAGGCCAGTATAGCAATCAGCCCCAGCATTTT. This translates into CASSTTGQYSNQPQHF.